These T cell receptor beta chains were read from a single sample in a study of beta chain features in type 1 diabetes. Sequencing used immunoSEQ multiplex PCR; TCRdb keeps in-frame clones, though not all of them. The sample contains under 400,000 clones, 15% to 20% of which appear only once. Sequenced material: naive CD4+ T cells from blood. These receptors were taken from a woman under 30 in good health. The CDR3 runs from the conserved cysteine through the conserved F or W. A D gene is named only where the DNA matches it firmly.

CDR3aa | v_gene | d_gene | j_gene | len
CASGQGAETQYF | TRBV12-5 | TRBD1 | TRBJ2-5 | 12
CASSLQGRVDTEAFF | TRBV7-2 | - | TRBJ1-1 | 15
CAWSVQRRTGELFF | TRBV30 | - | TRBJ2-2 | 14
CAFYRGATEAFF | TRBV30 | TRBD1 | TRBJ1-1 | 12
CAISGSRDYGYTF | TRBV10-3 | - | TRBJ1-2 | 13
CASSSRTPDTGELFF | TRBV9 | - | TRBJ2-2 | 15
CASSLGMETQYF | TRBV5-1 | - | TRBJ2-5 | 12
CASSPPPGGDTQYF | TRBV18 | - | TRBJ2-3 | 14
CASSSPGQGTDTQYF | TRBV6-5 | TRBD1 | TRBJ2-3 | 15
CASSLRLGGGYTF | TRBV7-3 | - | TRBJ1-2 | 13
CASSLGTGAYEQYF | TRBV5-1 | TRBD1 | TRBJ2-7 | 14
CATLAASGRRELFF | TRBV15 | TRBD2 | TRBJ2-2 | 14
CASKYQGGSSYEQYF | TRBV5-1 | - | TRBJ2-7 | 15
CASTPTSDQPQHF | TRBV6-6 | - | TRBJ1-5 | 13
CASRGTDRGLNEQFF | TRBV13 | TRBD1 | TRBJ2-1 | 15
CASSLVPQAPYEQYF | TRBV7-2 | - | TRBJ2-7 | 15
CASDSSGANVLTF | TRBV25-1 | - | TRBJ2-6 | 13
CASSAPLAGNSYEQYF | TRBV5-1 | TRBD2 | TRBJ2-7 | 16
CASGLPRAPHNEQFF | TRBV12-5 | - | TRBJ2-1 | 15
CASSLVAGGRNQPQHF | TRBV7-9 | TRBD1 | TRBJ1-5 | 16
CASSLQQKLFF | TRBV25-1 | - | TRBJ1-4 | 11
CASSPPRSPDTQYF | TRBV18 | - | TRBJ2-3 | 14
CASSLLLAGKGNEQFF | TRBV7-2 | TRBD2 | TRBJ2-1 | 16
CASSLDLGQGLPEAFF | TRBV7-9 | TRBD1 | TRBJ1-1 | 16
CASRDRAYYGYTF | TRBV2 | TRBD1 | TRBJ1-2 | 13
CASSLASGPNEQFF | TRBV7-2 | TRBD2 | TRBJ2-1 | 14
CASQGPAGTEAFF | TRBV19 | - | TRBJ1-1 | 13
CAWSAHRGAGELFF | TRBV30 | TRBD2 | TRBJ2-2 | 14
CASSLFTRTEAFF | TRBV7-3 | - | TRBJ1-1 | 13
CASSVAHGTEETQYF | TRBV9 | TRBD1 | TRBJ2-5 | 15
CAITPSGRAEDTQYF | TRBV10-3 | TRBD2 | TRBJ2-3 | 15
CASSLGLAGAAQYF | TRBV7-9 | TRBD2 | TRBJ2-5 | 14
CASSTVGGLGEQFF | TRBV9 | - | TRBJ2-1 | 14
CASSLDRGGQYF | TRBV14 | TRBD1 | TRBJ2-3 | 12
CASSVAGGYQETQYF | TRBV9 | TRBD2 | TRBJ2-5 | 15
CASSFKAADTQYF | TRBV5-6 | - | TRBJ2-3 | 13
CASGSSGTGRNGYTF | TRBV12-5 | TRBD1 | TRBJ1-2 | 15
CASSQGTGPHNEQFF | TRBV4-1 | TRBD1 | TRBJ2-1 | 15
CASSGTGSHHEQYF | TRBV7-2 | - | TRBJ2-7 | 14
CSAWTGGVGKLFF | TRBV29-1 | TRBD1 | TRBJ1-4 | 13
CASSPPGGTTLHEQFF | TRBV9 | TRBD2 | TRBJ2-1 | 16
CASSEWQTEDQYF | TRBV25-1 | - | TRBJ2-7 | 13
CAWSVVAGVGETQYF | TRBV30 | TRBD2 | TRBJ2-5 | 15
CASSPRRGAADTQYF | TRBV6-5 | TRBD2 | TRBJ2-3 | 15
CASSLAPSGRGDTQYF | TRBV7-2 | TRBD2 | TRBJ2-3 | 16
CAWSPGGAAYEQYF | TRBV30 | - | TRBJ2-7 | 14